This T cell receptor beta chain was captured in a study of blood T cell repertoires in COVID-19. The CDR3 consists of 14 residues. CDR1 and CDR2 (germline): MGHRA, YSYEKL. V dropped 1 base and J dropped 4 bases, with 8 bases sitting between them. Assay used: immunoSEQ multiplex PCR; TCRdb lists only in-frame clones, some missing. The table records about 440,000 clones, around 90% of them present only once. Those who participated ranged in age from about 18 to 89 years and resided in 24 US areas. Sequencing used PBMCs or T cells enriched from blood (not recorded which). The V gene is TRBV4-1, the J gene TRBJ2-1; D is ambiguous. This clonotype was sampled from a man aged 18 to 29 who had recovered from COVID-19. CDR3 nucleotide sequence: TGCGCCAGCAGCCAAGTCATACTATACAATGAGCAGTTCTTC. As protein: CASSQVILYNEQFF.